One sample yielded the 28 T cell receptor beta chains listed below, sequenced in a study of monozygotic twins with inflammatory bowel disease. TCRdb re-called the 5' RACE reads, yielding one record per CDR3 amino acid sequence without DNA. Here the sample table reports 300,000 to 400,000 distinct CDR3 sequences. What was sequenced was blood. These receptors were obtained from a human donor with ulcerative colitis or Crohn's disease, or a healthy co-twin of an affected twin (not recorded which).

This chain uses TRBV29-1 with TRBJ2-3. Germline loops: CDR1 SQVTM, CDR2 ANQGSEA. This CDR3 has 13 amino acids. The CDR3 sequence is CSVGGVGTDTQYF.

The rearrangement joins TRBV6-5 to TRBJ1-5; the D call from TCRdb, TRBD1, cannot be confirmed without DNA. Germline V CDR1 and CDR2: MNHEY, SVGAGI. This CDR3 is 15 amino acids long. The CDR3 sequence: CASSYSWGGNQPQHF.

The chain is built from TRBV19 and TRBJ1-3; there is no DNA to check the TCRdb D call of TRBD1. Germline CDR1 reads LNHDA; CDR2 reads SQIVND (reference sequence). This CDR3 has 16 amino acids. The CDR3 is CASSTPGTGPGNTIYF.

J is TRBJ1-4 and V is TRBV27. The CDR3 runs 19 residues. The germline V gene encodes CDR1 MNHEY and CDR2 SMNVEV (reference sequence). The CDR3 is CASSLPGRATPTTNEKLFF.

The chain joins TRBV10-3 to TRBJ2-3; no DNA is available, so the TRBD1 call from TCRdb remains unchecked. The CDR3 length is 14 residues. Germline loops: CDR1 ENHRY, CDR2 SYGVKD. CDR3 in amino acids: CATQGRQNTDTQYF.

CDR3 protein: CASSLRWRDENLFF. V and J are TRBV27 and TRBJ1-4. CDR1 is MNHEY, CDR2 SMNVEV, per germline (reference sequence). This CDR3 region has 14 residues.

The rearrangement joins TRBV12-3 or TRBV12-4 to TRBJ1-2. The CDR3 has 11 amino acids. The CDR3 region is CAVQLNYGYTF.

This sequence joins TRBV19 and TRBJ1-1; no DNA is available, so the TRBD1 call from TCRdb remains unchecked. The CDR3 length is 16 residues. The germline CDR1 and CDR2 sequences are LNHDA and SQIVND (reference sequence). CDR3 sequence reads: CASSILSGTGYAEAFF.

The V and J genes are TRBV24-1 and TRBJ2-1; TCRdb picks TRBD2, but there is no DNA to check that call. Germline CDR1 is KGHDR and CDR2 is SFDVKD. The CDR3 is 15 residues long. CDR3 loop: CATSDGAGRYNEQFF.

The V and J genes are TRBV6-1 and TRBJ2-7; TCRdb calls TRBD2, which cannot be checked without DNA. This CDR3 is built from 14 residues. Germline CDR1 and CDR2: MNHNS and SASEGT. This CDR3 reads CASKSEGFFYEQYF.

V and J are TRBV7-9 and TRBJ2-7; TCRdb picks TRBD1, but there is no DNA to check that call. Germline V gene lookup returns CDR1 SEHNR and CDR2 FQNEAQ (reference sequence). The CDR3 runs to 16 residues. The CDR3 is CASSPVRTGNSYEQYF.

This CDR3 reads CASSLTVGGNQPQHF. The rearrangement uses TRBV7-8 and TRBJ1-5; TCRdb reports TRBD1, a call that lacks DNA to check it against. Germline V gene data show CDR1 as SGHVS and CDR2 as FQNEAQ. The CDR3 has 15 residues.

This chain uses TRBV12-3 or TRBV12-4 with TRBJ2-1; there is no DNA to check the TCRdb D call of TRBD1. The CDR3 runs to 15 residues. The CDR3 sequence is CATLEEEAVGNEQFF.

The chain links TRBV13 to TRBJ2-7. This CDR3 has 14 amino acids. Germline CDR1 PRHDT, CDR2 FYEKMQ (reference sequence). CDR3 loop: CASSRKVGSYEQYF.

The rearrangement links TRBV5-1 to TRBJ1-1. The CDR3 extends over 14 amino acids. CDR1 is SGHRS, CDR2 YFSETQ, per germline. The chain's CDR3 is CASSSVEMNTEAFF.

This chain uses TRBV5-1 with TRBJ2-5; absent DNA, TCRdb's TRBD2 call cannot be checked. Germline V lookup: CDR1 SGHRS, CDR2 YFSETQ. The CDR3 is made up of 14 amino acids. CDR3 loop: CASSLPGGGGTQYF.

This sequence joins TRBV5-6 and TRBJ2-7; the D call of TRBD1 rests on TCRdb alone, since no DNA is present to check it. The germline gives CDR1 SGHDT, CDR2 YYEEEE. This CDR3 has 14 amino acids. CDR3 sequence: CASRSVGKAYEQYF.

This chain connects TRBV9 to TRBJ1-5; TCRdb selects TRBD1, and the lack of DNA leaves this call unchecked. The CDR3 sequence is 14 residues long. From germline, CDR1 is SGDLS and CDR2 YYNGEE. The CDR3 spells CASSQGADNQPQHF.

The chain employs TRBV5-1 and TRBJ2-3; TCRdb picks TRBD2, but there is no DNA to check that call. The CDR3 covers 15 residues. Per the germline V gene, CDR1 is SGHRS and CDR2 is YFSETQ. The CDR3 loop reads CASRDTSGDTDTQYF.

The chain is built from TRBV12-3 or TRBV12-4 and TRBJ1-5; the D gene TCRdb calls, TRBD1, cannot be checked with no DNA. This CDR3 region has 15 residues. CDR3 in amino acids: CASSFEGLGNQPQHF.

This rearrangement joins TRBV7-2 to TRBJ2-5; the D call of TRBD2 rests on TCRdb alone, since no DNA is present to check it. The CDR3 extends over 15 amino acids. Germline lookup yields CDR1 SGHTA and CDR2 FQGNSA. The CDR3 spells CASSLGPLVQETQYF.

The CDR3 loop is CASSLAPGSSYNEQFF. This chain uses TRBV7-9 with TRBJ2-1; no DNA is available, so the TRBD1 call from TCRdb remains unchecked. CDR3 length: 16 amino acids. The V gene's germline CDR1 is SEHNR and CDR2 FQNEAQ (reference sequence).

The chain uses TRBV5-1 and TRBJ2-7; the TCRdb call, TRBD1, lacks DNA for checking. This CDR3 is built from 13 residues. Germline loops: CDR1 SGHRS, CDR2 YFSETQ. The chain's CDR3 is CASSSGGHYEQYF.

The chain is built from TRBV5-1 and TRBJ2-1; TCRdb indicates TRBD1, and absent DNA this call remains unverified. This CDR3 region has 16 residues. Germline V gives CDR1 SGHRS, CDR2 YFSETQ. Here the CDR3 reads CASSLRAGGLLNEQFF.

The chain recombines TRBV12-3 or TRBV12-4 with TRBJ2-1; TCRdb's assignment of TRBD2 cannot be checked, as there is no DNA. There are 15 residues in the CDR3. The CDR3 here is CASRSSGLTYNEQFF.

The rearrangement uses TRBV4-1 and TRBJ1-1; TCRdb designates TRBD1, a call that cannot be tested without DNA. The CDR3 extends over 14 amino acids. CDR1 MGHRA and CDR2 YSYEKL come from the germline V gene. The CDR3 protein is CASSLGRGSTEAFF.

The chain employs TRBV9 and TRBJ1-3. Germline CDR1 SGDLS, CDR2 YYNGEE. The CDR3 has 14 residues. CDR3 protein: CASSVADSGNTIYF.

This chain connects TRBV4-3 to TRBJ2-5; TCRdb outputs TRBD1, but without DNA this stays unchecked. Per the germline V gene, CDR1 is LGHNA and CDR2 is YSLEER. This CDR3 has 15 amino acids. The CDR3 sequence is CASSQDFRGQETQYF.